Listed below are T cell receptor beta chains from one sample, sequenced in a study of T cells expressing NK-cell markers. TCRdb derives one entry per CDR3 protein from the 5' RACE reads, leaving out DNA. In total, the table holds 550,000 to 600,000 distinct CDR3 sequences. Sequenced: blood T cells: a sorted CD56 or NKG2C T cell subset, CD4+ or CD8+ T cells, or bulk PBMC T cells (not recorded which). Receptors were obtained from a man aged 18 to 30 in good health. CDR3s include the opening cysteine and the closing phenylalanine or tryptophan. Fields, in order: J gene, V gene, CDR3 protein.

TRBJ1-1 | TRBV6-5 | CASSYLEGYTEAFF
TRBJ2-3 | TRBV27 | CASSKIGQPLAGVGTDTQYF
TRBJ2-5 | TRBV20-1 | CSARTGAVETQYF
TRBJ1-2 | TRBV5-1 | CASSLNEDGYTF
TRBJ1-1 | TRBV2 | CASSEIATSNTEAFF
TRBJ2-4 | TRBV5-4 | CASSLEAGVAKNIQYF
TRBJ2-5 | TRBV11-2 | CASSYLWESQETQYF
TRBJ2-1 | TRBV7-8 | CASSSLAFGEDEQFF
TRBJ2-5 | TRBV5-1 | CASSLGQGVMETQYF
TRBJ1-5 | TRBV5-6 | CASSLGRSGPQHF
TRBJ2-7 | TRBV7-9 | CASSWGGSGYEQYF
TRBJ2-2 | TRBV21-1 | CASSKAGLANTGELFF
TRBJ2-3 | TRBV12-3/TRBV12-4 | CASSLPTSGDTQYF
TRBJ2-6 | TRBV20-1 | CSASGSGLFGANVLTF
TRBJ2-5 | TRBV29-1 | CSVEDPGQTQYF
TRBJ2-1 | TRBV7-8 | CASSLRGGGRVNNEQFF
TRBJ2-3 | TRBV20-1 | CSARFRGGGGADTQYF
TRBJ2-1 | TRBV9 | CASSFNPGSEQFF
TRBJ2-7 | TRBV12-3/TRBV12-4 | CASGTSGLLPYEQYF
TRBJ1-1 | TRBV5-1 | CASSPGLMNTEAFF
TRBJ2-1 | TRBV27 | CASVRTGGYNEQFF
TRBJ2-1 | TRBV27 | CASSYGTPDNEQFF
TRBJ2-1 | TRBV29-1 | CSVTGAGDNEQFF
TRBJ2-1 | TRBV9 | CASSPQMVAHEQFF
TRBJ2-3 | TRBV11-2 | CASSYYLLSNTQYF
TRBJ1-1 | TRBV24-1 | CATRGSSQGLNTEAFF
TRBJ2-1 | TRBV27 | CASSFPTSGEQFF
TRBJ1-3 | TRBV3-1 | CASSSDPGNTIYF
TRBJ2-5 | TRBV3-1 | CASSQDFLRQGQETQYF
TRBJ1-1 | TRBV7-2 | CASSSDRERGAFF
TRBJ1-6 | TRBV20-1 | CSASERDRGRSPLHF
TRBJ2-2 | TRBV6-2/TRBV6-3 | CASSMAGRAPGELFF
TRBJ2-1 | TRBV5-1 | CASSLAGLAGGQQFF
TRBJ2-7 | TRBV6-5 | CASSYSSSYEQYF
TRBJ1-1 | TRBV27 | CASSLYGWGARNTEAFF
TRBJ1-4 | TRBV12-3/TRBV12-4 | CASSLSGTDNEKLFF
TRBJ2-1 | TRBV5-6 | CASSLGAAPFF
TRBJ2-1 | TRBV24-1 | CATSDWEYDEQFF
TRBJ2-4 | TRBV7-2 | CASSFWMSAKNIQYF
TRBJ2-7 | TRBV11-3 | CASSPRDTHRHEQYF
TRBJ2-1 | TRBV12-3/TRBV12-4 | CASRVRDRAIRSSYNEQFF
TRBJ2-1 | TRBV20-1 | CSALGLAGVRHEQFF
TRBJ2-1 | TRBV20-1 | CSATSTSGRFPGPNEQFF